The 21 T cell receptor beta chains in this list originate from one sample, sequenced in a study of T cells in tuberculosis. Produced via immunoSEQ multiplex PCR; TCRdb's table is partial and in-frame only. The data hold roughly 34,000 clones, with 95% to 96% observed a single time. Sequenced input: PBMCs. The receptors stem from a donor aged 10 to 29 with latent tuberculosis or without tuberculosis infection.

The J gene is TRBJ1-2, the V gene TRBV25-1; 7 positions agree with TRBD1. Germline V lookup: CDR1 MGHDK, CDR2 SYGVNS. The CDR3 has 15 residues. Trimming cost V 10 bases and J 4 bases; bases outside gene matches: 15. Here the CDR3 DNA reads TGTGCCACCCCTACCGGGACAGATTCCTCCTATGGCTACACCTTC. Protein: CATPTGTDSSYGYTF.

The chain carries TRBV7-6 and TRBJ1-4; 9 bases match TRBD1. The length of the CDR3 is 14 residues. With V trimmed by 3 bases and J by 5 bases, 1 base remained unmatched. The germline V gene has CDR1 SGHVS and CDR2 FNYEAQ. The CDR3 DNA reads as TGTGCCAGCAGCTTCGGGACAGGGAATGAAAAACTGTTTTTT. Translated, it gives CASSFGTGNEKLFF.

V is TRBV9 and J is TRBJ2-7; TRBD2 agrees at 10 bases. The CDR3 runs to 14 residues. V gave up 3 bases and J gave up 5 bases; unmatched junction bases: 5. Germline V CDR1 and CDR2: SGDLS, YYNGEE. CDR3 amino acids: CASSASGGADEQYF. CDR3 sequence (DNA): TGTGCCAGCAGCGCGAGCGGGGGGGCGGACGAGCAGTACTTC.

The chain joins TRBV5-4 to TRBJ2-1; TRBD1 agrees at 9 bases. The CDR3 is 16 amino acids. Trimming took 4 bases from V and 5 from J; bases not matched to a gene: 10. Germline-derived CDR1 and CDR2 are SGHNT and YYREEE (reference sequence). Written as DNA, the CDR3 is TGTGCCAGCAGCACACCCCGTGGGACAGGGAACAATGAGCAGTTCTTC. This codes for CASSTPRGTGNNEQFF.

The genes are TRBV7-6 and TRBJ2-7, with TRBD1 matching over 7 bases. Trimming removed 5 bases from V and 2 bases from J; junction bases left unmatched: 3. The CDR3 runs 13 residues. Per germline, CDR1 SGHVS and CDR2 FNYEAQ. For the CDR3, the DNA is TGTGCCAGCAGCGGGGACAGTCCCTACGAGCAGTACTTC. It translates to CASSGDSPYEQYF.

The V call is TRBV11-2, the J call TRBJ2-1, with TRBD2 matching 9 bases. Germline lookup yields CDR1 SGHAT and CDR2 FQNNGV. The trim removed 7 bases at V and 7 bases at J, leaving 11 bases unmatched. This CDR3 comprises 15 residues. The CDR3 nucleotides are TGTGCCAGCATCCTGGGCGGGAGGGCGATGAATGAGCAGTTCTTC. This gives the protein CASILGGRAMNEQFF.

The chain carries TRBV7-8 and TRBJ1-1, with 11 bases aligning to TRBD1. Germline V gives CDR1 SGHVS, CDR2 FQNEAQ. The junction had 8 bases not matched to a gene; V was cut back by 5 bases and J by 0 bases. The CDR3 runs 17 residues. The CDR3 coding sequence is TGTGCCAGCAGCGAGATGGGACAGGGGGACATGAACACTGAAGCTTTCTTT. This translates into CASSEMGQGDMNTEAFF.

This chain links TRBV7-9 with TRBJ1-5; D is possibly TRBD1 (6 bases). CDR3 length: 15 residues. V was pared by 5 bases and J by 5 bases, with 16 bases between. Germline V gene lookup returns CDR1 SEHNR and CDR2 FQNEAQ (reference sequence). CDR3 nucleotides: TGTGCCAGCAGCCCCGGGACAACGCGTTATCAGCCCCAGCATTTT. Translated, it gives CASSPGTTRYQPQHF.

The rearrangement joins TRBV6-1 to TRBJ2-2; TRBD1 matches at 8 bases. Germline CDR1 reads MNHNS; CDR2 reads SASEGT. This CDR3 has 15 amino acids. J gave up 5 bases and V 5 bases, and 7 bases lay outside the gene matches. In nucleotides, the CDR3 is TGTGCCAGCAGTCCAGGGGGGACAGGAACCGGGGAGCTGTTTTTT. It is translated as CASSPGGTGTGELFF.

DNA for the CDR3: TGTGCCAGTACAACAGGGGCGAGCATGAACACTGAAGCTTTCTTT. It codes for CASTTGASMNTEAFF. This chain uses TRBV19 with TRBJ1-1; 7 nucleotides match TRBD1. Germline V lookup: CDR1 LNHDA, CDR2 SQIVND (reference sequence). This CDR3 comprises 15 residues. Trimming removed 7 bases from V and 0 bases from J; junction bases left unmatched: 8.

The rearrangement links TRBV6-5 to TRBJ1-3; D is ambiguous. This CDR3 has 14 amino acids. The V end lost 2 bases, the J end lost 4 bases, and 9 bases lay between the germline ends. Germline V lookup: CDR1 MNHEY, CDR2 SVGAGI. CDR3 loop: CASSYGRGGNTIYF. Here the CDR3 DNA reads TGTGCCAGCAGTTACGGACGAGGGGGAAACACCATATATTTT.

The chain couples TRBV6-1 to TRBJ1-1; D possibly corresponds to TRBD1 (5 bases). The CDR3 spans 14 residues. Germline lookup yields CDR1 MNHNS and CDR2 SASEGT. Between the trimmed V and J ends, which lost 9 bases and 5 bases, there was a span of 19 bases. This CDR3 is CASPMRDWGTEAFF. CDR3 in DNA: TGTGCCAGTCCTATGAGGGACTGGGGGACTGAAGCTTTCTTT.

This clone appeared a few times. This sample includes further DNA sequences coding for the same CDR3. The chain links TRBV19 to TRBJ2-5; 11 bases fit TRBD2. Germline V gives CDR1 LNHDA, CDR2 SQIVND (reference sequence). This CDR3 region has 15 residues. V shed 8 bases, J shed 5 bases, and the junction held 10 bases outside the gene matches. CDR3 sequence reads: CASSLAGGPRETQYF. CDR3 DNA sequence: TGTGCCAGTTCATTAGCGGGAGGGCCGCGGGAGACCCAGTACTTC.

CDR3 in DNA: TGTGCCAGCAGACCATGGGGGGGCAATCAGCCCCAGCATTTT. Protein product: CASRPWGGNQPQHF. This chain connects TRBV2 to TRBJ1-5; D might be TRBD1 (5 bases). Germline V lookup: CDR1 SNHLY, CDR2 FYNNEI. The CDR3 runs to 14 residues. Between the trimmed V and J ends, which lost 6 bases and 2 bases, there was a span of 11 bases.

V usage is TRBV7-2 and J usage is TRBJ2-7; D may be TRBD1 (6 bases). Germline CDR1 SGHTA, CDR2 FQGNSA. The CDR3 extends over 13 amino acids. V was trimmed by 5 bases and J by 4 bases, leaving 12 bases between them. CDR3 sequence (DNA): TGTGCCAGCAGCCCCCCTGACAGGTACGAGCAGTACTTC. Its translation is CASSPPDRYEQYF.

The CDR3 protein is CSVAQDWEKLFF. CDR3 DNA: TGCAGCGTGGCTCAAGACTGGGAAAAACTGTTTTTT. The chain joins TRBV29-1 to TRBJ1-4, with D unclear. The ends were cut back, 6 bases at V and 8 bases at J, with 13 bases in the middle. Germline CDR1 SQVTM, CDR2 ANQGSEA. The CDR3 has 12 residues.

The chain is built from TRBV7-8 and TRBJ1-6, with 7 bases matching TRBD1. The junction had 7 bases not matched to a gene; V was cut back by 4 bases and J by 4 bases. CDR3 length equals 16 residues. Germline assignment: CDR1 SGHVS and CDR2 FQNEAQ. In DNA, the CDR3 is TGTGCCAGCAGCTCCGGACAGGCGCCTTATAATTCACCCCTCCACTTT. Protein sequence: CASSSGQAPYNSPLHF.

The CDR3 sequence: CASRGTGPNEQFF. The CDR3 DNA is TGTGCCAGCAGAGGGACAGGTCCAAACGAGCAGTTCTTC. The chain combines TRBV27 with TRBJ2-1, with TRBD1 matching 8 bases. The germline gives CDR1 MNHEY, CDR2 SMNVEV (reference sequence). The CDR3 totals 13 residues. V gave up 6 bases and J gave up 10 bases; unmatched junction bases: 8.

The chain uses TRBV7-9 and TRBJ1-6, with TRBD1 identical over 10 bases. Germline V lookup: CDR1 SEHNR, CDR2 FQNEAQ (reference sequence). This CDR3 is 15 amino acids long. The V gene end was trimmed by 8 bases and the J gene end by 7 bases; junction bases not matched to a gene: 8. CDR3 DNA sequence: TGTGCCAGCTGCCCTTGGGGACAGGGGAATTCACCCCTCCACTTT. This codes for CASCPWGQGNSPLHF.

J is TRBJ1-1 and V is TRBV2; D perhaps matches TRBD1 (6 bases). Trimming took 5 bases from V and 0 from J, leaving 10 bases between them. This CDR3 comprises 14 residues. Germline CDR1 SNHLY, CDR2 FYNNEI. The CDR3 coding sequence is TGTGCCAGCAGTAAGGACAGCTTGAACACTGAAGCTTTCTTT. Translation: CASSKDSLNTEAFF.

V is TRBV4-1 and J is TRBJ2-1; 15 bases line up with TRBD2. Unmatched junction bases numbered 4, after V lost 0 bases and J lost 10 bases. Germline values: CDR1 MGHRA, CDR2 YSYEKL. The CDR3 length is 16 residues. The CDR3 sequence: CASSQDKGLAGGEQFF. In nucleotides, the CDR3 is TGCGCCAGCAGCCAAGATAAGGGACTAGCGGGGGGAGAGCAGTTCTTC.